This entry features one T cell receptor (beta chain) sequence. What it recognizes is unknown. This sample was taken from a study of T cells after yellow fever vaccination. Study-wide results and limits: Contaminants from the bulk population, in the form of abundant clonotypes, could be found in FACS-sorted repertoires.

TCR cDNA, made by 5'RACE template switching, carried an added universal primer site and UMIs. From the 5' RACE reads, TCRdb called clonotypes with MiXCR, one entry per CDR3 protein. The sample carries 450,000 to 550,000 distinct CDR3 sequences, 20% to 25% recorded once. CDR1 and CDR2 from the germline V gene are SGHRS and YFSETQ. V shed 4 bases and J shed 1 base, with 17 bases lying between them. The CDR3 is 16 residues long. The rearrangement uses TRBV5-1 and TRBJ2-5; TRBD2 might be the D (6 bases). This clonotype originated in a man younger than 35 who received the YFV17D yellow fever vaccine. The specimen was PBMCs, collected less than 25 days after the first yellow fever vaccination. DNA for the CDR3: TGCGCCAGCAGCCCAGGTCGGGGGTTGATCCAAGAGACCCAGTACTTC. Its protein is CASSPGRGLIQETQYF.